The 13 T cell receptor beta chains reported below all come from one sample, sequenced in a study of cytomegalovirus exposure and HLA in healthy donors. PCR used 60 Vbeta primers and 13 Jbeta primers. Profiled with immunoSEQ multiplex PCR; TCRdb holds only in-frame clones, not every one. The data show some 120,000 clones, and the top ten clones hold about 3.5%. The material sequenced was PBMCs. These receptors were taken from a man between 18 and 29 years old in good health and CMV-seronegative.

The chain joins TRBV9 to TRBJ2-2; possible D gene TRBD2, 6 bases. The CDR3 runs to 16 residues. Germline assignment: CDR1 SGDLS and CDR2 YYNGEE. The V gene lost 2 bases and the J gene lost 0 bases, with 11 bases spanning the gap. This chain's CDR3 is CASSVGGSPNTGELFF. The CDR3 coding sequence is TGTGCCAGCAGCGTGGGAGGTTCCCCGAACACCGGGGAGCTGTTTTTT.

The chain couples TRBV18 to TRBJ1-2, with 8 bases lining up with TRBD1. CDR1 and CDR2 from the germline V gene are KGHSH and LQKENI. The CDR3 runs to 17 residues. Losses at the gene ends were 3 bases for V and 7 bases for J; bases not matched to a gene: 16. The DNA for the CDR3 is TGTGCCAGCTCACCCCGACAGGGGCCTACAAATCAACTTGGCTACACCTTC. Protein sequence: CASSPRQGPTNQLGYTF. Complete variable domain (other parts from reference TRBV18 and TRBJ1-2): NAGVMQNPRHLVRRRGQEARLRCSPMKGHSHVYWYRQLPEEGLKFMVYLQKENIIDESGMPKERFSAEFPKEGPSILRIQQVVRGDSAAYFCASSPRQGPTNQLGYTFGSGTRLTVV.

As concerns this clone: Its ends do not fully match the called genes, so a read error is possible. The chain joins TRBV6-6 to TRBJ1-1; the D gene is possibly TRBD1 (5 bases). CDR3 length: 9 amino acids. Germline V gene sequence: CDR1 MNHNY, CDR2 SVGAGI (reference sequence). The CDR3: CASSPGTLF. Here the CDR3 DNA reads TGTGCCAGCAGTCCCGGGACTTTATTT.

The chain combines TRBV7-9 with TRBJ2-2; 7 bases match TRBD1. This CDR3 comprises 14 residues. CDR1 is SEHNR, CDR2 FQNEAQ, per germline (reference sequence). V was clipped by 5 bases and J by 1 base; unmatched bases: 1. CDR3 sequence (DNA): TGTGCCAGCAGCCGGGACAGGAACACCGGGGAGCTGTTTTTT. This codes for CASSRDRNTGELFF.

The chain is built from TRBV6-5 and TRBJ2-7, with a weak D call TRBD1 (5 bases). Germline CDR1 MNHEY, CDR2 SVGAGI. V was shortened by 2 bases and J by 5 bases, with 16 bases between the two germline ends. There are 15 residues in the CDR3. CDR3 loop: CASSYAQAQGDEQYF. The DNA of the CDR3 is TGTGCCAGCAGTTACGCCCAGGCTCAGGGCGACGAGCAGTACTTC.

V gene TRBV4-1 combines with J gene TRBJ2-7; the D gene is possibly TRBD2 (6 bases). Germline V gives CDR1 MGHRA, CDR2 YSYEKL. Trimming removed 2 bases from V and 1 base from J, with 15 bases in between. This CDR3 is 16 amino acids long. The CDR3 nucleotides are TGCGCCAGCAGCCAAATTATGCTAGCGCAATCCTACGAGCAGTACTTC. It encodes CASSQIMLAQSYEQYF.

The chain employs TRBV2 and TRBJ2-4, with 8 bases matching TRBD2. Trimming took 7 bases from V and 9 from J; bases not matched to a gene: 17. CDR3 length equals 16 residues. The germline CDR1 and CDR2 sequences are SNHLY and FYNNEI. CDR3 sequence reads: CASIEGGSGMVGIQYF. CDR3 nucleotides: TGTGCCAGCATCGAAGGGGGTAGCGGGATGGTTGGCATTCAGTACTTC.

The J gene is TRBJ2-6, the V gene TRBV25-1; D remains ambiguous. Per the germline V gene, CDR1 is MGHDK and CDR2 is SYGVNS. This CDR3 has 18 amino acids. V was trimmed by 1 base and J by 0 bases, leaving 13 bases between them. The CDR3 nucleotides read TGTGCCAGCAGTGAATCCGCCGCGAGGCCCTCTGGGGCCAACGTCCTGACTTTC. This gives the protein CASSESAARPSGANVLTF.

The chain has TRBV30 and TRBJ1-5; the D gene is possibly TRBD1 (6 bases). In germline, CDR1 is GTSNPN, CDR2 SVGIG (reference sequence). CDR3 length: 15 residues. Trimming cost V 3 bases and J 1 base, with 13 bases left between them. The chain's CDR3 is CAWRNRDGSNQPQHF. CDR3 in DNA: TGTGCCTGGAGGAACAGGGATGGGAGCAATCAGCCCCAGCATTTT.

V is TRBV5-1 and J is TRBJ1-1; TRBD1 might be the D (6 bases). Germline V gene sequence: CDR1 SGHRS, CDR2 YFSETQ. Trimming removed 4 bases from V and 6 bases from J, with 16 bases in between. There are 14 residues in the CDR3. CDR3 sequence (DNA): TGCGCCAGCAGCGCAGAAACAGGGTTCGCTGAAGCTTTCTTT. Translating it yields CASSAETGFAEAFF.

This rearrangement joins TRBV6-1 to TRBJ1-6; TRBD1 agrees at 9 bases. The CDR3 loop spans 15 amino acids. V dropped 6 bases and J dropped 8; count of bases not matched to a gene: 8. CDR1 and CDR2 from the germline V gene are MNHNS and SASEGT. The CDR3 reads CASRGTGGGYSPLHF. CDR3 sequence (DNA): TGTGCCAGCAGAGGAACAGGGGGCGGGTATTCACCCCTCCACTTT.

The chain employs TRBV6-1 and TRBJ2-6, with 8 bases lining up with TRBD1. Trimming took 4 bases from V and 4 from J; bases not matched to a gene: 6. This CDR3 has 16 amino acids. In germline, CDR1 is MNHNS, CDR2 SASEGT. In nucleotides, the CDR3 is TGTGCCAGCAGTGGGACAGGGATGAGCGGGGCCAACGTCCTGACTTTC. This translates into CASSGTGMSGANVLTF.

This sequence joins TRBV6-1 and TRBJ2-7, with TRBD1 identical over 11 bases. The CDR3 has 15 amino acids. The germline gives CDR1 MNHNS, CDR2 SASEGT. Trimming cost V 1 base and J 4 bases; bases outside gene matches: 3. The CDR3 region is CASSEGTGGMYEQYF. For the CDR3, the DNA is TGTGCCAGCAGTGAAGGGACAGGGGGCATGTACGAGCAGTACTTC.